This T cell receptor beta chain was recorded in a study of blood T cell repertoires in COVID-19. The overall study: The United States, Italy and Spain provided the acute and convalescent COVID-19 samples. T cells, B-cell-depleted T cells, or PBMCs supplied cDNA or gDNA.

This clone appeared a few times. Between the trimmed V and J ends, which lost 3 bases and 4 bases, there was a span of 12 bases. Germline CDR1 and CDR2: SNHLY and FYNNEI. CDR3 size: 14 residues. In the original analysis: Scientists estimated how many nucleated cells there were by amplifying reference gene primers. Data came from immunoSEQ multiplex PCR; TCRdb stores just in-frame clones and leaves some out. The V and J calls and clone size are taken from that table; D and trimming were inferred from the DNA. The sample consists of around 260,000 clones, around nine tenths of them appearing once. Material: peripheral blood. The chain employs TRBV2 and TRBJ1-2, with TRBD1 as a possible D gene (5 bases). This receptor was identified in a middle-aged man who had recovered from COVID-19. DNA for the CDR3: TGTGCCAGCAGTGATCACAGGCGTTTCTATGGCTACACCTTC. Its translation: CASSDHRRFYGYTF.